This T cell receptor (beta chain) was observed in a study of OX40 agonist ivuxolimab in advanced cancers. Data came from immunoSEQ multiplex PCR; TCRdb stores just in-frame clones and leaves some out. The table has about 73,000 clones, just under 90% seen once; the top ten hold approximately 9.9%. This specimen consisted of CD4+ or CD8+ T cells sorted from blood, obtained in a trial of the OX40 agonist ivuxolimab. The receptor was derived from an adult with an advanced solid tumor such as melanoma, head and neck, liver or kidney cancer.

The CDR3 DNA is TGTGCCAGCCGAAGCGGGGACAGGGCGAACACCGGGGAGCTGTTTTTT. Translated: CASRSGDRANTGELFF. The J gene is TRBJ2-2, the V gene TRBV11-3; 9 nucleotides line up with TRBD1. This CDR3 region has 16 residues. The V gene end was trimmed by 8 bases and the J gene end by 0 bases; junction bases not matched to a gene: 7. Germline assignment: CDR1 SGHNT and CDR2 YENEEA. The full variable domain, completed using reference TRBV11-3 and TRBJ2-2, is EAGVVQSPRYKIIEKKQPVAFWCNPISGHNTLYWYLQNLGQGPELLIRYENEEAVDDSQLPKDRFSAERLKGVDSTLKIQPAELGDSAVYLCASRSGDRANTGELFFGEGSRLTVL.